Below are 23 T cell receptor beta chains sequenced from a single sample in a study of blood T cell repertoires in COVID-19. Method: immunoSEQ multiplex PCR; TCRdb's copy keeps in-frame clones and lacks some. Of over 200,000 clones listed, more than 85% are singletons. Sequenced input: peripheral blood. Receptors originate from a man between 40 and 49 years old with active or convalescent COVID-19.

CDR3 amino acids: CASSWGQIALEQYF. The CDR3 nucleotides are TGTGCCAGCAGCTGGGGACAGATAGCGCTCGAGCAGTACTTC. V gene TRBV5-8 combines with J gene TRBJ2-7; 7 nucleotides align to TRBD1. CDR1 and CDR2 from the germline V gene are SGHTS and YDEGEE. The CDR3 is made up of 14 amino acids. The ends lost 3 bases at V and 6 bases at J; junction bases unmatched: 9.

The chain recombines TRBV19 with TRBJ2-6, with a weak D call TRBD2 (6 bases). Trimming removed 7 bases at V and 1 base at J, with 11 bases between. Germline CDR1 LNHDA, CDR2 SQIVND (reference sequence). CDR3 length equals 15 residues. The DNA of the CDR3 is TGTGCCAGTAAGCCTGGGGGGTCTGGGGCCAACGTCCTGACTTTC. It encodes CASKPGGSGANVLTF.

The V call is TRBV7-8, the J call TRBJ1-4, with a tentative D call TRBD1 (5 bases). With 2 bases removed from V and 3 bases from J, the gap between germline ends came to 16 bases. The CDR3 covers 17 residues. The germline V gene has CDR1 SGHVS and CDR2 FQNEAQ. The CDR3 nucleotides are TGTGCCAGCAGCTTATATGGATTACGACAGTCTAATGAAAAACTGTTTTTT. Translation: CASSLYGLRQSNEKLFF.

This clone was found a few times. The chain joins TRBV5-4 to TRBJ1-2; a weak D match, TRBD1 (6 bases). The germline V gene has CDR1 SGHNT and CDR2 YYREEE (reference sequence). The CDR3 runs 16 residues. The germline V and J ends were trimmed by 5 bases and 4 bases, with 21 bases remaining between them. The CDR3 DNA reads TGTGCCAGCAGAGGTCACAGGGAAAGTTTGAGCTATGGCTACACCTTC. Translating gives CASRGHRESLSYGYTF.

Only one count was recorded for this clone. CDR3 region: CASSYGSEAFF. The CDR3 DNA reads TGCGCCAGCAGCTATGGCAGTGAAGCTTTCTTT. The rearrangement joins TRBV5-1 to TRBJ1-1, with unresolved D. The CDR3 length is 11 residues. The V gene lost 3 bases and the J gene lost 7 bases, with 7 bases spanning the gap. The germline V gene encodes CDR1 SGHRS and CDR2 YFSETQ.

V gene TRBV24-1 combines with J gene TRBJ2-1; D gene ambiguous. The V and J ends lost 1 base and 6 bases respectively, with 6 bases between them. The CDR3 covers 13 residues. Germline-derived CDR1 and CDR2 are KGHDR and SFDVKD. The DNA of the CDR3 is TGTGCCACCAGTGATTTCAGAACCAATGAGCAGTTCTTC. Amino acids: CATSDFRTNEQFF.

CDR3 sequence: CAWKGPSGGEQYF. Here the CDR3 DNA reads TGTGCCTGGAAAGGACCGTCGGGGGGGGAGCAGTACTTC. The rearrangement joins TRBV30 to TRBJ2-7; 8 bases align to TRBD2. The CDR3 runs 13 residues. Per germline, CDR1 GTSNPN and CDR2 SVGIG (reference sequence). V was pared by 4 bases and J by 7 bases, with 9 bases of the junction left unmatched.

This chain connects TRBV9 to TRBJ1-5, with 7 bases aligning to TRBD1. V lost 0 bases to trimming and J lost 4 bases; unmatched junction nucleotides: 4. Germline CDR1 is SGDLS and CDR2 is YYNGEE. This CDR3 contains 15 residues. The CDR3 reads CASSVEGQRNQPQHF. In DNA form, the CDR3 reads TGTGCCAGCAGCGTAGAGGGACAGAGGAATCAGCCCCAGCATTTT. Looking up the rest from reference TRBV9 and TRBJ1-5 gives the full variable domain: DSGVTQTPKHLITATGQRVTLRCSPRSGDLSVYWYQQSLDQGLQFLIQYYNGEERAKGNILERFSAQQFPDLHSELNLSSLELGDSALYFCASSVEGQRNQPQHFGDGTRLSIL.

This rearrangement joins TRBV5-1 to TRBJ2-5; D might be TRBD2 (5 bases). Trimming took 0 bases from V and 4 from J, leaving 7 bases between them. Germline V lookup: CDR1 SGHRS, CDR2 YFSETQ. This CDR3 has 13 amino acids. Written as DNA, the CDR3 is TGCGCCAGCAGCTTGGGAGAGGGAGAGACCCAGTACTTC. This translates into CASSLGEGETQYF.

V usage is TRBV5-8 and J usage is TRBJ2-1; possibly TRBD1 for D (6 bases). Trimming removed 2 bases from V and 7 bases from J, with 19 bases in between. This CDR3 has 16 residues. CDR1 is SGHTS and CDR2 is YDEGEE in the germline V gene. This CDR3 is CASSLRRDTRSNEQFF. Here the CDR3 DNA reads TGTGCCAGCAGCTTACGCCGGGACACTCGTTCAAATGAGCAGTTCTTC. Full variable domain (outside the CDR3, taken from reference TRBV5-8 and TRBJ2-1): EAGVTQSPTHLIKTRGQQATLRCSPISGHTSVYWYQQALGLGLQFLLWYDEGEERNRGNFPPRFSGRQFPNYSSELNVNALELEDSALYLCASSLRRDTRSNEQFFGPGTRLTVL.

The chain carries TRBV7-9 and TRBJ1-2; no reliable D call. V was cut by 1 base and J by 6 bases, with 15 bases left in between. The germline CDR1 and CDR2 sequences are SEHNR and FQNEAQ (reference sequence). The CDR3 totals 15 residues. CDR3 nucleotides: TGTGCCAGCAGCTTAGAACTTGGGGAGCTACATGGCTACACCTTC. Its protein product is CASSLELGELHGYTF.

This clone was counted between two and nine times. The rearrangement joins TRBV27 to TRBJ1-2; 7 nucleotides line up with TRBD1. This CDR3 is 14 amino acids long. The J segment lost 4 bases and the V segment lost 5 bases, leaving 7 bases of the junction unmatched. Germline CDR1 MNHEY, CDR2 SMNVEV (reference sequence). The CDR3 loop is CASSPKDRPYGYTF. The CDR3 nucleotides read TGTGCCAGCAGTCCGAAGGACAGGCCCTATGGCTACACCTTC.

The J gene is TRBJ1-5, the V gene TRBV3-1 (or the pseudogene TRBV3-2), with TRBD1 as a possible D gene (6 bases). The CDR3 spans 16 residues. The germline CDR1 and CDR2 sequences are LGHDT and YNNKEL (reference sequence). V shed 0 bases and J shed 0 bases, with 9 bases lying between them. This CDR3 is CASSQDRGNSNQPQHF. As DNA, the CDR3 is TGTGCCAGCAGCCAAGACAGGGGAAATAGCAATCAGCCCCAGCATTTT.

The gene calls are TRBV28 and TRBJ1-2, with D perhaps TRBD1 (6 bases). Germline loops: CDR1 MDHEN, CDR2 SYDVKM. The V gene lost 6 bases and the J gene lost 4 bases, with 12 bases spanning the gap. The CDR3 is made up of 13 amino acids. In DNA form, the CDR3 reads TGTGCCAGCAGAGGACAACAGGGCTATGGCTACACCTTC. It codes for CASRGQQGYGYTF.

This chain connects TRBV18 to TRBJ2-2, with 11 bases fitting TRBD2. The germline V gene encodes CDR1 KGHSH and CDR2 LQKENI. Germline trimming cut 1 base from V and 4 bases from J; bases unmatched to any gene: 8. The CDR3 consists of 18 residues. CDR3 sequence (DNA): TGTGCCAGCTCACCACTTTCGGCTAGCGGGGGGATCACCGGGGAGCTGTTTTTT. Its translation: CASSPLSASGGITGELFF.

This clone was counted only a few times. This sequence joins TRBV27 and TRBJ1-3, with 7 nucleotides matching TRBD1. CDR1 and CDR2 (germline): MNHEY, SMNVEV (reference sequence). Trimming took 2 bases from V and 4 from J; bases not matched to a gene: 8. The CDR3 loop spans 16 amino acids. The CDR3 loop reads CASSLTGDPPGNTIYF. The DNA for the CDR3 is TGTGCCAGCAGTTTAACAGGGGACCCCCCCGGAAACACCATATATTTT.

V and J are TRBV5-1 and TRBJ1-1; D call uncertain. V lost 4 bases and J lost 5, with 21 bases in between. The CDR3 totals 16 residues. CDR1 is SGHRS and CDR2 is YFSETQ in the germline V gene. CDR3 nucleotide sequence: TGCGCCAGCAGCACCGGCCGTGGCGGGGTAGGGACTGAAGCTTTCTTT. Translation gives CASSTGRGGVGTEAFF. Full variable domain (rest looked up from reference TRBV5-1 and TRBJ1-1): KAGVTQTPRYLIKTRGQQVTLSCSPISGHRSVSWYQQTPGQGLQFLFEYFSETQRNKGNFPGRFSGRQFSNSRSEMNVSTLELGDSALYLCASSTGRGGVGTEAFFGQGTRLTVV.

This chain joins TRBV28 and TRBJ2-3; no definite D call. The CDR3 extends over 14 amino acids. The V end lost 6 bases, the J end lost 0 bases, and 10 bases lay between the germline ends. Per germline, CDR1 MDHEN and CDR2 SYDVKM. The DNA of the CDR3 is TGTGCCAGCAGACGGAGTGGTAGCACAGATACGCAGTATTTT. Translating it yields CASRRSGSTDTQYF.

The chain uses TRBV10-1 and TRBJ1-5; TRBD1 might be the D (5 bases). Germline V lookup: CDR1 WNHNN, CDR2 SYGVQD (reference sequence). V was trimmed by 6 bases and J by 0 bases, leaving 12 bases between them. This CDR3 has 15 residues. The CDR3 sequence is CASSRQTYSNQPQHF. The CDR3 coding sequence is TGCGCCAGCAGCAGACAGACCTATAGCAATCAGCCCCAGCATTTT.

The V gene is TRBV29-1, the J gene TRBJ1-1; D call uncertain. Germline V gives CDR1 SQVTM, CDR2 ANQGSEA. There are 11 residues in the CDR3. V shed 4 bases and J shed 9 bases, with 12 bases lying between them. For the CDR3, the DNA is TGCAGCGTTGTACTTCCTCACCAAGCTTTCTTT. Translation: CSVVLPHQAFF.

The CDR3 loop is CASSSDRGSEKLFF. DNA for the CDR3: TGTGCCAGCAGCTCCGACAGGGGGAGTGAAAAACTGTTTTTT. The chain couples TRBV6-6 to TRBJ1-4, with 9 bases fitting TRBD1. Germline assignment: CDR1 MNHNY and CDR2 SVGAGI (reference sequence). The V segment lost 6 bases and the J segment 7 bases; nucleotides outside the gene matches: 6. The CDR3 has 14 residues.

The rearrangement uses TRBV19 and TRBJ1-1, with 8 bases fitting TRBD1. The CDR3 runs to 14 residues. J lost 0 bases, V lost 6 bases, and 3 bases had no gene match. Per germline, CDR1 LNHDA and CDR2 SQIVND (reference sequence). The CDR3 coding sequence is TGTGCCAGTAGAGGACAGGGCATGAACACTGAAGCTTTCTTT. As protein: CASRGQGMNTEAFF.

The chain combines TRBV24-1 with TRBJ1-2; TRBD1 might be the D (5 bases). The CDR3 contains 13 residues. Germline CDR1 reads KGHDR; CDR2 reads SFDVKD. V lost 5 bases, J lost 2 bases, and 8 bases lay in between. CDR3 loop: CATSVGGNYGYTF. CDR3 DNA sequence: TGTGCCACCAGTGTCGGGGGGAACTATGGCTACACCTTC.